This T cell receptor beta chain originates from a study of blood T cell repertoires in COVID-19. At the level of the study: Acute and convalescent COVID-19 samples came from the United States, Italy and Spain.

This CDR3 is 13 amino acids long. V was trimmed by 5 bases and J by 1 base, leaving 8 bases between them. Germline V CDR1 and CDR2: SGHTA, FQGTGA. In the original workflow: Estimation of nucleated cell counts was performed using reference gene primer amplification. The table came from immunoSEQ multiplex PCR; TCRdb's copy has only in-frame clones and leaves some out. V, J and clone size are those of that table, while D and trimming were read from the DNA. The sample yields approximately 340,000 clones, around 82% seen once. This clone was detected once. The sequenced material came from peripheral blood. This receptor was identified in a man aged 25 to 45 with active or convalescent COVID-19. This rearrangement joins TRBV7-3 to TRBJ1-1; D is unresolved. Written as DNA, the CDR3 is TGTGCCAGCAGCCCCCTCCCGAACACTGAAGCTTTCTTT. Encoded protein: CASSPLPNTEAFF.